This T cell receptor (beta chain) emerged from a study of cytomegalovirus exposure and HLA in healthy donors. Notes on the study in general: The majority of TCR sequences were rare, yet some public TCRs appeared in many donors. Later analysis indicated greater clonal expansion among HLA-associated TCR beta chains than among equally common other chains. Another analysis was done later, and it associated around 15,000 TCR beta sequences with HLA alleles at 0.05 false discovery rate.

The primer mix had 60 Vbeta and 13 Jbeta primers. Measured with immunoSEQ multiplex PCR; TCRdb has only the in-frame clones, and not every one. The sample holds 150,000 to 200,000 clones, approximately 80% seen once. About this clone: Its antigen is as yet unknown.

CDR1 is SGHVS and CDR2 is FQNEAQ in the germline V gene. The V gene lost 1 base and the J gene lost 2 bases, with 6 bases spanning the gap. The CDR3 has 14 amino acids. The sequenced sample was PBMCs. The rearrangement links TRBV7-8 to TRBJ1-3; D perhaps matches TRBD1 (5 bases). The source of this sequence is a woman aged 25 to 39 in good health and CMV-seronegative. CDR3 nucleotide sequence: TGTGCCAGCAGCTTAGGGGGGGCTGGAAACACCATATATTTT. Its translation is CASSLGGAGNTIYF. Variable domain in full (rest from reference TRBV7-8 and TRBJ1-3): GAGVSQSPRYKVAKRGQDVALRCDPISGHVSLFWYQQALGQGPEFLTYFQNEAQLDKSGLPSDRFFAERPEGSVSTLKIQRTQQEDSAVYLCASSLGGAGNTIYFGEGSWLTVV.